A single sample is the source of the 27 T cell receptor beta chains below, sequenced in a study of blood T cell repertoires in COVID-19. The method was immunoSEQ multiplex PCR; TCRdb's version includes in-frame clones alone and lacks a portion of them. This repertoire shows more than 95,000 clones, about 86% found once; its top ten account for about 7.4%. The sequenced sample was peripheral blood. These receptors were taken from a man aged 70-80 years who had recovered from COVID-19.

This clone was detected once. The chain couples TRBV5-1 to TRBJ2-7; 8 bases are a match to TRBD2. Germline trimming cut 0 bases from V and 2 bases from J; bases unmatched to any gene: 4. The CDR3 contains 15 residues. CDR1 is SGHRS, CDR2 YFSETQ, per germline. In DNA form, the CDR3 reads TGCGCCAGCAGCTTGGAGGCGGGGGGCCCCTACGAGCAGTACTTC. As protein: CASSLEAGGPYEQYF.

The chain uses TRBV7-3 and TRBJ2-3, with D maybe TRBD2 (5 bases). Germline V gene lookup returns CDR1 SGHTA and CDR2 FQGTGA. V was shortened by 5 bases and J by 0 bases, with 15 bases between the two germline ends. CDR3 size: 16 residues. The CDR3: CASSPVIAPSTDTQYF. The CDR3 nucleotides are TGTGCCAGCAGCCCTGTGATAGCGCCAAGCACAGATACGCAGTATTTT.

This clone occurred a few times. The chain couples TRBV7-6 to TRBJ1-1; TRBD1 matches 8 bases. There are 15 residues in the CDR3. From germline, CDR1 is SGHVS and CDR2 FNYEAQ. Trimming cost V 5 bases and J 4 bases; bases outside gene matches: 9. The chain's CDR3 is CASSETGELGTEAFF. CDR3 DNA: TGTGCCAGCAGCGAGACAGGGGAGTTGGGCACTGAAGCTTTCTTT.

V and J are TRBV11-3 and TRBJ2-5, with D maybe TRBD1 (5 bases). The germline V gene encodes CDR1 SGHNT and CDR2 YENEEA. Trimming stripped 4 bases from V and 5 bases from J, with 11 bases between. The CDR3 is 13 residues long. For the CDR3, the DNA is TGTGCCAGCAGCTCCACAGGTTGGGAGACCCAGTACTTC. This codes for CASSSTGWETQYF.

This clone was picked up one time. This chain connects TRBV4-1 to TRBJ2-1; 8 bases line up with TRBD2. The CDR3 has 18 residues. The junction had 9 bases not matched to a gene; V was cut back by 1 base and J by 1 base. Germline assignment: CDR1 MGHRA and CDR2 YSYEKL. CDR3 protein: CASSQVAASGPSYNEQFF. The CDR3 DNA is TGCGCCAGCAGCCAAGTTGCGGCTAGCGGGCCGTCCTACAATGAGCAGTTCTTC.

The chain links TRBV5-1 to TRBJ2-7; TRBD1 agrees at 10 bases. The CDR3 is made up of 18 amino acids. V lost 0 bases and J lost 4; bases outside the gene matches: 13. In germline, CDR1 is SGHRS, CDR2 YFSETQ. The CDR3, as DNA: TGCGCCAGCAGCTTGGGGGACAGGGGAAGGAGGAGGTCGTACGAGCAGTACTTC. It translates to CASSLGDRGRRRSYEQYF. The whole variable domain, filled in from reference TRBV5-1 and TRBJ2-7, reads KAGVTQTPRYLIKTRGQQVTLSCSPISGHRSVSWYQQTPGQGLQFLFEYFSETQRNKGNFPGRFSGRQFSNSRSEMNVSTLELGDSALYLCASSLGDRGRRRSYEQYFGPGTRLTVT.

V is TRBV10-3 and J is TRBJ2-5; tentative D call: TRBD2 (6 bases). Per the germline V gene, CDR1 is ENHRY and CDR2 is SYGVKD. The CDR3 has 13 residues. The V and J ends lost 4 bases and 7 bases respectively, with 13 bases between them. The chain's CDR3 is CAISVASDATQYF. The CDR3 DNA is TGTGCCATCAGTGTTGCTAGCGATGCGACCCAGTACTTC.

The chain couples TRBV5-1 to TRBJ1-2; D is perhaps TRBD1 (6 bases). The CDR3 contains 13 residues. CDR1 SGHRS and CDR2 YFSETQ come from the germline V gene. Trimming took off 1 base at V and 5 bases at J, with 9 bases between the two ends. CDR3: CASSLRDIYGYTF. The CDR3 bases are TGCGCCAGCAGCTTGAGGGACATTTATGGCTACACCTTC.

The chain carries TRBV24-1 and TRBJ2-5, with 8 nucleotides matching TRBD1. Germline values: CDR1 KGHDR, CDR2 SFDVKD. V lost 5 bases and J lost 3; bases outside the gene matches: 10. The CDR3 spans 16 residues. In DNA, the CDR3 is TGTGCCACCAGTGTACCAAGGACAGGGCTGGAAGAGACCCAGTACTTC. It yields the protein CATSVPRTGLEETQYF.

The chain combines TRBV5-1 with TRBJ2-7; maybe TRBD2 (6 bases). CDR3 length: 14 residues. Per germline, CDR1 SGHRS and CDR2 YFSETQ. V lost 0 bases to trimming and J lost 6 bases, with 13 bases between them. CDR3 loop: CASSLGGGVLEQYF. The CDR3 DNA is TGCGCCAGCAGCTTGGGTGGCGGGGTTCTCGAGCAGTACTTC. Based on the CDR3 plus reference TRBV5-1 and TRBJ2-7, the full variable domain is KAGVTQTPRYLIKTRGQQVTLSCSPISGHRSVSWYQQTPGQGLQFLFEYFSETQRNKGNFPGRFSGRQFSNSRSEMNVSTLELGDSALYLCASSLGGGVLEQYFGPGTRLTVT.

The chain couples TRBV15 to TRBJ2-7, with a weak D call TRBD2 (6 bases). In germline, CDR1 is LNHNV, CDR2 YYDKDF (reference sequence). V shed 5 bases and J shed 1 base, with 15 bases lying between them. The CDR3 consists of 15 residues. CDR3 sequence reads: CATSWGDGVSYEQYF. As DNA, the CDR3 is TGTGCCACCAGCTGGGGGGACGGGGTTTCCTACGAGCAGTACTTC.

This rearrangement joins TRBV9 to TRBJ2-7; the D gene is possibly TRBD1 (5 bases). Trimming took off 4 bases at V and 0 bases at J, with 14 bases between the two ends. Germline V gene sequence: CDR1 SGDLS, CDR2 YYNGEE. This CDR3 region has 15 residues. The DNA for the CDR3 is TGTGCCAGCAGCCCCCAGGGATTTAGCTCCTACGAGCAGTACTTC. Translated, it gives CASSPQGFSSYEQYF.

This clone was observed once. CDR3 DNA sequence: TGTGCCAGCAGCCAAGAGTTACTAGCGGGATTAGATACGCAGTATTTT. This codes for CASSQELLAGLDTQYF. This chain joins TRBV3-1 (or the pseudogene TRBV3-2) and TRBJ2-3; 10 bases agree with TRBD2. CDR1 is LGHDT and CDR2 is YNNKEL in the germline V gene (reference sequence). Trimming at V came to 0 bases and at J to 5 bases, leaving 5 bases not matched to a gene. The CDR3 is made up of 16 amino acids.

The V gene is TRBV5-1, the J gene TRBJ2-3; TRBD2 matches 15 bases. This CDR3 is 18 amino acids long. With 1 base clipped from V and 2 bases from J, the junction kept 5 bases outside the gene matches. The germline V gene encodes CDR1 SGHRS and CDR2 YFSETQ. This chain's CDR3 is CASSLRGLAGGYTDTQYF. In DNA, the CDR3 is TGCGCCAGCAGCTTGCGGGGACTAGCGGGAGGTTACACAGATACGCAGTATTTT. The full variable domain, rest sourced from reference TRBV5-1 and TRBJ2-3, is KAGVTQTPRYLIKTRGQQVTLSCSPISGHRSVSWYQQTPGQGLQFLFEYFSETQRNKGNFPGRFSGRQFSNSRSEMNVSTLELGDSALYLCASSLRGLAGGYTDTQYFGPGTRLTVL.

In DNA form, the CDR3 reads TGTGCCAGCAGCCGGAGTCCTGCGGGGAACACTGAAGCTTTCTTT. It translates to CASSRSPAGNTEAFF. The chain carries TRBV7-6 and TRBJ1-1; no firm D call. CDR1 is SGHVS, CDR2 FNYEAQ, per germline. V was cut by 5 bases and J by 1 base, with 14 bases left in between. This CDR3 has 15 amino acids.

V is TRBV27 and J is TRBJ2-5; TRBD1 aligns across 7 bases. Germline V lookup: CDR1 MNHEY, CDR2 SMNVEV (reference sequence). The CDR3 is made up of 13 amino acids. Unmatched junction bases numbered 9, after V lost 8 bases and J lost 6 bases. The CDR3 reads CASGRQGVQTQYF. DNA for the CDR3: TGTGCCAGCGGTCGACAGGGTGTGCAGACCCAGTACTTC.

The gene calls are TRBV18 and TRBJ1-2, with 9 nucleotides matching TRBD1. CDR3 length equals 14 residues. Germline lookup yields CDR1 KGHSH and CDR2 LQKENI. V gave up 3 bases and J gave up 7 bases; unmatched junction bases: 6. CDR3 nucleotide sequence: TGTGCCAGCTCACCTTCGGGACAGGGTCTTGGCTACACCTTC. Encoded protein: CASSPSGQGLGYTF.

This clone occurred many times. The rearrangement joins TRBV19 to TRBJ1-2; TRBD1 matches at 9 bases. This CDR3 is 13 amino acids long. Germline V lookup: CDR1 LNHDA, CDR2 SQIVND (reference sequence). After removal of 10 bases from V and 13 bases from J, the junction contained 16 bases not matched to a gene. The CDR3 is CAIQTGGEGALTF. As DNA, the CDR3 is TGTGCCATCCAAACAGGGGGCGAAGGAGCTCTCACCTTC.

V gene TRBV5-4 combines with J gene TRBJ2-1; 9 positions match TRBD1. V lost 1 base to trimming and J lost 5 bases; unmatched junction nucleotides: 7. The length of the CDR3 is 16 residues. The germline V gene encodes CDR1 SGHNT and CDR2 YYREEE (reference sequence). CDR3 bases: TGTGCCAGCAGCTTGAAAACAGGGGGCCTTAACAATGAGCAGTTCTTC. Protein: CASSLKTGGLNNEQFF. The entire variable domain, with the rest obtained from reference TRBV5-4 and TRBJ2-1, is as follows: ETGVTQSPTHLIKTRGQQVTLRCSSQSGHNTVSWYQQALGQGPQFIFQYYREEENGRGNFPPRFSGLQFPNYSSELNVNALELDDSALYLCASSLKTGGLNNEQFFGPGTRLTVL.

The chain employs TRBV28 and TRBJ2-7; 11 nucleotides agree with TRBD2. The ends lost 5 bases at V and 2 bases at J; junction bases unmatched: 11. The CDR3 runs 17 residues. Germline loops: CDR1 MDHEN, CDR2 SYDVKM. As DNA, the CDR3 is TGTGCCAGCAGTGGGACTAGCGGTAGGGTCCATACCTACGAGCAGTACTTC. Amino acids: CASSGTSGRVHTYEQYF. Full variable domain (remainder filled in from reference TRBV28 and TRBJ2-7): DVKVTQSSRYLVKRTGEKVFLECVQDMDHENMFWYRQDPGLGLRLIYFSYDVKMKEKGDIPEGYSVSREKKERFSLILESASTNQTSMYLCASSGTSGRVHTYEQYFGPGTRLTVT.

The chain joins TRBV11-3 to TRBJ2-2; the D is unclear. V lost 5 bases to trimming and J lost 2 bases, with 3 bases between them. The CDR3 length is 12 residues. Germline assignment: CDR1 SGHNT and CDR2 YENEEA. The CDR3 sequence: CASSHNTGELFF. DNA for the CDR3: TGTGCCAGCAGCCATAACACCGGGGAGCTGTTTTTT.

This sequence joins TRBV7-2 and TRBJ1-2; D is undetermined. CDR1 is SGHTA, CDR2 FQGNSA, per germline. The CDR3 runs 13 residues. V was shortened by 5 bases and J by 4 bases, with 11 bases between the two germline ends. The CDR3 DNA reads as TGTGCCAGCAGCCCACAGTTAGGCTATGGCTACACCTTC. Translating it yields CASSPQLGYGYTF.

This clone was seen repeatedly, ten times or more. The genes are TRBV7-3 and TRBJ1-1, with D unresolved. The CDR3 extends over 13 amino acids. Germline V gene sequence: CDR1 SGHTA, CDR2 FQGTGA. Trimming stripped 3 bases from V and 2 bases from J, with 7 bases between. In DNA form, the CDR3 reads TGTGCCAGCAGCTTTGGAGAAAACACTGAAGCTTTCTTT. This encodes CASSFGENTEAFF.

The chain recombines TRBV6-6 with TRBJ1-3; tentative D call: TRBD1 (5 bases). The CDR3 is made up of 14 amino acids. CDR1 MNHNY and CDR2 SVGAGI come from the germline V gene (reference sequence). The V end lost 2 bases, the J end lost 3 bases, and 8 bases lay between the germline ends. In DNA form, the CDR3 reads TGTGCCAGCAGTTACAAAGGGGTTGGAAACACCATATATTTT. Its translation: CASSYKGVGNTIYF.

The rearrangement joins TRBV10-3 to TRBJ1-4; the match to TRBD1 covers 7 bases. Germline CDR1 is ENHRY and CDR2 is SYGVKD. The V segment lost 3 bases and the J segment 8 bases; nucleotides outside the gene matches: 6. The CDR3 contains 14 residues. The DNA for the CDR3 is TGTGCCATCAGTGAAGAGGGGGCCGGAGAAAAACTGTTTTTT. Its protein is CAISEEGAGEKLFF.

The gene calls are TRBV29-1 and TRBJ2-1, with 7 bases identical to TRBD1. The CDR3 runs 15 residues. Trimming took 4 bases from V and 1 from J; bases not matched to a gene: 7. The V gene's germline CDR1 is SQVTM and CDR2 ANQGSEA. CDR3 DNA: TGCAGCGTTGGAATAGGGACAGCATCCTACAATGAGCAGTTCTTC. Its protein product is CSVGIGTASYNEQFF.

The chain has TRBV11-1 and TRBJ2-2; 8 positions match TRBD1. CDR1 is SGHAT, CDR2 FQDESV, per germline (reference sequence). The CDR3 is 14 amino acids. V dropped 4 bases and J dropped 6; count of bases not matched to a gene: 4. The DNA of the CDR3 is TGTGCCAGCAGCTCCTACAGGGGGGCCGGGGAGCTGTTTTTT. As protein: CASSSYRGAGELFF.